The rows below give T cell receptor beta chains drawn from one sample of a study of blood T cells in healthy people across ages. A single record per CDR3 protein comes from TCRdb applying MiXCR to the 5' RACE reads. The sample has roughly 2 million distinct CDR3 sequences, around 48% seen once. The specimen sequenced was blood. The receptor set was obtained from a middle-aged woman in good health. Each CDR3 is given with its conserved first and last residue. Fields, in order: V gene, CDR3 length, J gene, clone size, D gene, CDR3 DNA, CDR3 protein. A D gene is named only where the DNA matches it firmly. Some rows have no size entry. The others give once, few or many, or a class for an expanded clone.

V gene: TRBV28; CDR3 length: 17; J gene: TRBJ2-3; clone size: NA; D gene: NA; CDR3 DNA: TGTGCCAGCAGTACGACGTTAGCGGAGCGCGTGACAGATACGCAGTATTTT; CDR3 protein: CASSTTLAERVTDTQYF
V gene: TRBV4-3; CDR3 length: 14; J gene: TRBJ2-4; clone size: NA; D gene: NA; CDR3 DNA: TGCGCCAGCAGCCAAGATTTTCCCAGAAACATTCAGTACTTC; CDR3 protein: CASSQDFPRNIQYF
V gene: TRBV6-2/TRBV6-3; CDR3 length: 17; J gene: TRBJ1-5; clone size: NA; D gene: TRBD1; CDR3 DNA: TGTGCCAGCAGGGCCGGGACAGGGGGCTCTTTCAATCAGCCCCAGCATTTT; CDR3 protein: CASRAGTGGSFNQPQHF
V gene: TRBV7-2; CDR3 length: 16; J gene: TRBJ2-1; clone size: NA; D gene: TRBD1; CDR3 DNA: TGTGCCAGCAGCTTAGCGGGACAGGGTGGCTACAATGAGCAGTTCTTC; CDR3 protein: CASSLAGQGGYNEQFF
V gene: TRBV24-1; CDR3 length: 16; J gene: TRBJ1-1; clone size: NA; D gene: TRBD1; CDR3 DNA: TGTGCCACCAGTGACTCCACGACAGGGAATGGACGGGCAGCTTTCTTT; CDR3 protein: CATSDSTTGNGRAAFF
V gene: TRBV5-1; CDR3 length: 15; J gene: TRBJ2-7; clone size: NA; D gene: NA; CDR3 DNA: TGCGCCAGCAGCTTGGCGGCAGGGAAGCCCTACGAGCAGTACTTC; CDR3 protein: CASSLAAGKPYEQYF
V gene: TRBV6-1; CDR3 length: 14; J gene: TRBJ2-7; clone size: NA; D gene: TRBD1; CDR3 DNA: TGTGCCAGCACCCAGGGACAGGGAGACCACGAGCAGTACTTC; CDR3 protein: CASTQGQGDHEQYF
V gene: TRBV7-2; CDR3 length: 15; J gene: TRBJ2-7; clone size: NA; D gene: TRBD1; CDR3 DNA: TGTGCCAGCAGCTTTACCGGGACAGGGGCCCACGAGCAGTACTTC; CDR3 protein: CASSFTGTGAHEQYF
V gene: TRBV2; CDR3 length: 16; J gene: TRBJ2-5; clone size: NA; D gene: NA; CDR3 DNA: TGTGCCAGCGTCAAGGATCAGCTGATAGACCGGGAGACCCAGTACTTC; CDR3 protein: CASVKDQLIDRETQYF
V gene: TRBV9; CDR3 length: 15; J gene: TRBJ2-1; clone size: few; D gene: TRBD1; CDR3 DNA: TGTGCCAGCAGCGGGCAGGGACAGAACTACAATGAGCAGTTCTTC; CDR3 protein: CASSGQGQNYNEQFF
V gene: TRBV28; CDR3 length: 15; J gene: TRBJ2-1; clone size: NA; D gene: TRBD2; CDR3 DNA: TGTGCCAGCGGTTCTAGCGGGGGGGCCCCCAATGAGCAGTTCTTC; CDR3 protein: CASGSSGGAPNEQFF
V gene: TRBV4-1; CDR3 length: 15; J gene: TRBJ2-7; clone size: NA; D gene: NA; CDR3 DNA: TGCGCCAGCAGCCAAGAGTGGGACATCCCCTACGAGCAGTACTTC; CDR3 protein: CASSQEWDIPYEQYF
V gene: TRBV20-1; CDR3 length: 13; J gene: TRBJ2-5; clone size: few; D gene: NA; CDR3 DNA: TGCAGTGCCCAAAGGGACACCCAAGAGACCCAGTACTTC; CDR3 protein: CSAQRDTQETQYF
V gene: TRBV25-1; CDR3 length: 15; J gene: TRBJ2-1; clone size: few; D gene: NA; CDR3 DNA: TGTGCCAGCAGTGAACTTGGGGTTTCCTACAATGAGCAGTTCTTC; CDR3 protein: CASSELGVSYNEQFF
V gene: TRBV3-1; CDR3 length: 16; J gene: TRBJ2-7; clone size: NA; D gene: TRBD1; CDR3 DNA: TGTGCCAGCAGCCCCGGGACAGGCTATCGAGCCTACGAGCAGTACTTC; CDR3 protein: CASSPGTGYRAYEQYF
V gene: TRBV4-3; CDR3 length: 16; J gene: TRBJ1-2; clone size: few; D gene: TRBD1; CDR3 DNA: TGCGCCAGCAGCCAAGATTCCGGGGGACAGGCCCTTGGCTACACCTTC; CDR3 protein: CASSQDSGGQALGYTF
V gene: TRBV20-1; CDR3 length: 15; J gene: TRBJ2-6; clone size: NA; D gene: TRBD1; CDR3 DNA: TGCAGTGCTAAGGGACAGTACAGGGGGGCCAACGTCCTGACTTTC; CDR3 protein: CSAKGQYRGANVLTF
V gene: TRBV4-1; CDR3 length: 17; J gene: TRBJ1-1; clone size: once; D gene: TRBD1; CDR3 DNA: TGCGCCAGCAGCCAAGTAGGGACAGAAGGCCAGAACACTGAAGCTTTCTTT; CDR3 protein: CASSQVGTEGQNTEAFF
V gene: TRBV18; CDR3 length: 15; J gene: TRBJ2-5; clone size: NA; D gene: TRBD2; CDR3 DNA: TGTGCCAGCTCACCTGCGACTAGCGCACAAGAGACCCAGTACTTC; CDR3 protein: CASSPATSAQETQYF
V gene: TRBV21-1; CDR3 length: 11; J gene: TRBJ1-4; clone size: NA; D gene: NA; CDR3 DNA: TGTGCCACCGGGCAGCAGAGAAAACTGTTTTTT; CDR3 protein: CATGQQRKLFF
V gene: TRBV29-1; CDR3 length: 11; J gene: TRBJ2-3; clone size: many; D gene: NA; CDR3 DNA: TGCAGCGTTGAGAGTCTGGATACGCAGTATTTT; CDR3 protein: CSVESLDTQYF
V gene: TRBV6-5; CDR3 length: 13; J gene: TRBJ2-7; clone size: few; D gene: NA; CDR3 DNA: TGTGCCAGCAGTCAGCCTGGGTGGGACGCGCAGTACTTC; CDR3 protein: CASSQPGWDAQYF
V gene: TRBV6-2/TRBV6-3; CDR3 length: 15; J gene: TRBJ2-5; clone size: NA; D gene: TRBD1; CDR3 DNA: TGTGCCAGCAAGCCGGGACAGGGGGCGAAAGAGACCCAGTACTTC; CDR3 protein: CASKPGQGAKETQYF
V gene: TRBV20-1; CDR3 length: 13; J gene: TRBJ2-7; clone size: NA; D gene: TRBD2; CDR3 DNA: TGCAGCCTTAGGAGCGGGGGGACCTACGAGCAGTACTTC; CDR3 protein: CSLRSGGTYEQYF
V gene: TRBV4-3; CDR3 length: 13; J gene: TRBJ1-2; clone size: NA; D gene: NA; CDR3 DNA: TGCGCCAGCAGCCAAGAAGGGTCGGGTGGCTACACCTTC; CDR3 protein: CASSQEGSGGYTF
V gene: TRBV20-1; CDR3 length: 15; J gene: TRBJ2-5; clone size: NA; D gene: NA; CDR3 DNA: TGCAGTGCTACCAGACGGGGGTCCGGTAGAGAGACCCAGTACTTC; CDR3 protein: CSATRRGSGRETQYF
V gene: TRBV20-1; CDR3 length: 13; J gene: TRBJ2-1; clone size: NA; D gene: NA; CDR3 DNA: TGCAGTGCTAATTGGGCCTTATTTGGAGAGGGGTTCTTC; CDR3 protein: CSANWALFGEGFF
V gene: TRBV7-2; CDR3 length: 14; J gene: TRBJ2-7; clone size: few; D gene: TRBD2; CDR3 DNA: TGTGCCGGCAGTCCGACTAGCGGGGTCTACGAGCAGTACTTC; CDR3 protein: CAGSPTSGVYEQYF
V gene: TRBV3-1; CDR3 length: 17; J gene: TRBJ2-3; clone size: NA; D gene: NA; CDR3 DNA: TGTGCCAGCAGCCCGGGACTTCCCGTGAGAACCACAGATACGCAGTATTTT; CDR3 protein: CASSPGLPVRTTDTQYF
V gene: TRBV7-9; CDR3 length: 15; J gene: TRBJ1-2; clone size: few; D gene: NA; CDR3 DNA: TGTGCCAGCAGCTTAGCGCGATCAGGAAACTATGGCTACACCTTC; CDR3 protein: CASSLARSGNYGYTF
V gene: TRBV20-1; CDR3 length: 12; J gene: TRBJ2-7; clone size: few; D gene: TRBD1; CDR3 DNA: TGCAGTGCTAATCTGGACAGGTCCGAGCAGTACTTC; CDR3 protein: CSANLDRSEQYF
V gene: TRBV11-2; CDR3 length: 15; J gene: TRBJ2-5; clone size: few; D gene: TRBD1; CDR3 DNA: TGTGCCAGCAGCTTAGGGGGCGAGGGGGCAGAGACCCAGTACTTC; CDR3 protein: CASSLGGEGAETQYF
V gene: TRBV7-9; CDR3 length: 14; J gene: TRBJ2-7; clone size: NA; D gene: TRBD1; CDR3 DNA: TGTGCCAGCAGTTTAGCCGACAGGGGCAACGAGCAGTACTTC; CDR3 protein: CASSLADRGNEQYF
V gene: TRBV20-1; CDR3 length: 16; J gene: TRBJ2-6; clone size: few; D gene: TRBD1; CDR3 DNA: TGCAGTGCGTCCGGGACAGGGGACTCTGGGGCCAACGTCCTGACTTTC; CDR3 protein: CSASGTGDSGANVLTF
V gene: TRBV20-1; CDR3 length: 14; J gene: TRBJ2-4; clone size: few; D gene: NA; CDR3 DNA: TGCAGTGCCCACCGGGGTGTAGCCAAAAACATTCAGTACTTC; CDR3 protein: CSAHRGVAKNIQYF
V gene: TRBV5-4; CDR3 length: 18; J gene: TRBJ1-2; clone size: once; D gene: NA; CDR3 DNA: TGTGCCAGCAGCTTGAGTGCCTCCGGCCCCCTCCTAGGCTATGGCTACACCTTC; CDR3 protein: CASSLSASGPLLGYGYTF
V gene: TRBV7-9; CDR3 length: 12; J gene: TRBJ2-3; clone size: few; D gene: NA; CDR3 DNA: TGTGCCAGCAGCGGTAATCCAGATACGCAGTATTTT; CDR3 protein: CASSGNPDTQYF
V gene: TRBV29-1; CDR3 length: 14; J gene: TRBJ2-5; clone size: NA; D gene: TRBD1; CDR3 DNA: TGCAGCGTAGCTGACAGGGGAGAGAGGGAGACCCAGTACTTC; CDR3 protein: CSVADRGERETQYF
V gene: TRBV10-3; CDR3 length: 15; J gene: TRBJ2-7; clone size: NA; D gene: TRBD2; CDR3 DNA: TGTGCCATCAGTGATGTAGTAGCGGGAGGGCTCGAGCAGTACTTC; CDR3 protein: CAISDVVAGGLEQYF
V gene: TRBV3-1; CDR3 length: 15; J gene: TRBJ2-3; clone size: NA; D gene: NA; CDR3 DNA: TGTGCCAGCAGCCAGGGCATTAGGCCCACAGATACGCAGTATTTT; CDR3 protein: CASSQGIRPTDTQYF
V gene: TRBV4-3; CDR3 length: 16; J gene: TRBJ1-1; clone size: NA; D gene: TRBD1; CDR3 DNA: TGCGCCAGCAGCCACCCCTCCCGGACAGGGGGCACTGAAGCTTTCTTT; CDR3 protein: CASSHPSRTGGTEAFF
V gene: TRBV6-6; CDR3 length: 14; J gene: TRBJ2-7; clone size: few; D gene: NA; CDR3 DNA: TGTGCCAGCAGTTACGTTGTGAGCTCCTACGAGCAGTACTTC; CDR3 protein: CASSYVVSSYEQYF
V gene: TRBV6-2/TRBV6-3; CDR3 length: 15; J gene: TRBJ2-7; clone size: NA; D gene: TRBD2; CDR3 DNA: TGTGCCAGCAGCCCGGGACTAGGAGGCCAATACGAGCAGTACTTC; CDR3 protein: CASSPGLGGQYEQYF
V gene: TRBV27; CDR3 length: 16; J gene: TRBJ2-6; clone size: NA; D gene: NA; CDR3 DNA: TGTGCCAGCATTCCCAGGGGCCCCCCTGGGGCCAACGTCCTGACTTTC; CDR3 protein: CASIPRGPPGANVLTF
V gene: TRBV7-2; CDR3 length: 13; J gene: TRBJ1-2; clone size: many; D gene: TRBD1; CDR3 DNA: TGTGCCAGCAGCAAGGACAGGAACTATGGCTACACCTTC; CDR3 protein: CASSKDRNYGYTF
V gene: TRBV27; CDR3 length: 18; J gene: TRBJ2-4; clone size: NA; D gene: TRBD2; CDR3 DNA: TGTGCCAGCAGTTTAACAACTAGCGGGGGAGTGGGCAAAAACATTCAGTACTTC; CDR3 protein: CASSLTTSGGVGKNIQYF
V gene: TRBV20-1; CDR3 length: 13; J gene: TRBJ1-2; clone size: NA; D gene: NA; CDR3 DNA: TGCAGTGCTAGAGAGGGGGGTTACGGTGGCTACACCTTC; CDR3 protein: CSAREGGYGGYTF
V gene: TRBV12-3/TRBV12-4; CDR3 length: 15; J gene: TRBJ1-5; clone size: NA; D gene: NA; CDR3 DNA: TGTGCCAGCAGTCTCCGCAGTCATAGCAATCAGCCCCAGCATTTT; CDR3 protein: CASSLRSHSNQPQHF
V gene: TRBV29-1; CDR3 length: 12; J gene: TRBJ1-2; clone size: NA; D gene: NA; CDR3 DNA: TGCAGCGCCAACGGGGGCGCGGGTGGCTACACCTTC; CDR3 protein: CSANGGAGGYTF
V gene: TRBV6-6; CDR3 length: 15; J gene: TRBJ2-1; clone size: NA; D gene: TRBD2; CDR3 DNA: TGTGCCAGCAACGGACTAGCGGGGGAGTACAATGAGCAGTTCTTC; CDR3 protein: CASNGLAGEYNEQFF
V gene: TRBV11-2; CDR3 length: 17; J gene: TRBJ2-5; clone size: NA; D gene: TRBD1; CDR3 DNA: TGTGCCAGCAGCCCCCAGGACAGGGGGCGAATTTGGGAGACCCAGTACTTC; CDR3 protein: CASSPQDRGRIWETQYF
V gene: TRBV7-2; CDR3 length: 16; J gene: TRBJ2-3; clone size: NA; D gene: NA; CDR3 DNA: TGTGCCAGCAGCTTAGTGGCTAGGGAGGCGGAAGATACGCAGTATTTT; CDR3 protein: CASSLVAREAEDTQYF
V gene: TRBV10-3; CDR3 length: 12; J gene: TRBJ1-2; clone size: NA; D gene: NA; CDR3 DNA: TGTGCCATCAGTGCAGGGGACTATGGCTACACCTTC; CDR3 protein: CAISAGDYGYTF
V gene: TRBV4-1; CDR3 length: 16; J gene: TRBJ2-7; clone size: NA; D gene: NA; CDR3 DNA: TGCGCCAGCAGCCATAACCCAAGGGACAAGGAGGTGGAGCAGTACTTC; CDR3 protein: CASSHNPRDKEVEQYF
V gene: TRBV6-1; CDR3 length: 15; J gene: TRBJ2-7; clone size: once; D gene: NA; CDR3 DNA: TGTGCCAGCAGTGAAGCAGAGGCAGTTTCCTACGAGCAGTACTTC; CDR3 protein: CASSEAEAVSYEQYF
V gene: TRBV20-1; CDR3 length: 14; J gene: TRBJ2-5; clone size: NA; D gene: NA; CDR3 DNA: TGCAGTGCTAGTTCGGGGCCCAACCAAGAGACCCAGTACTTC; CDR3 protein: CSASSGPNQETQYF